Presented here are 3 T cell receptor beta chains from one specimen sequenced in a study of blood T cell repertoires in COVID-19. Clones were sequenced by immunoSEQ multiplex PCR, and TCRdb holds only the in-frame ones, with some missing. The table lists about 93,000 clones, around 90% of them singletons. What was sequenced was peripheral blood. Source of these receptors: a human donor with active COVID-19. The donor label of this sample is uncertain.

V usage is TRBV10-2 and J usage is TRBJ2-1; tentative D call: TRBD2 (5 bases). V lost 7 bases and J 3 bases, leaving 19 bases between the germline ends. The CDR3 spans 16 residues. Germline V gene data show CDR1 as WSHSY and CDR2 as SAAADI. In DNA form, the CDR3 reads TGCGCCAGCAATCAGCACAACGCCGGGAACTACAATGAGCAGTTCTTC. It encodes CASNQHNAGNYNEQFF.

The V and J genes are TRBV5-1 and TRBJ2-3; D is uncertain. CDR1 is SGHRS, CDR2 YFSETQ, per germline. V was trimmed by 0 bases and J by 1 base, leaving 9 bases between them. The CDR3 loop spans 15 amino acids. This CDR3 reads CASSLGHLRTDTQYF. CDR3 DNA sequence: TGCGCCAGCAGCTTGGGACACCTTCGCACAGATACGCAGTATTTT.

The rearrangement links TRBV7-9 to TRBJ2-3, with 16 bases that match TRBD2. CDR1 and CDR2 from the germline V gene are SEHNR and FQNEAQ (reference sequence). The CDR3 is made up of 19 amino acids. J was trimmed by 5 bases and V by 6 bases; bases with no gene match: 14. The CDR3 DNA is TGTGCCAGCAGTTATTCCGGGACTAGCGGGGGGGCCCAAAGAGATACGCAGTATTTT. Encoded protein: CASSYSGTSGGAQRDTQYF. Full variable domain (remainder filled in from reference TRBV7-9 and TRBJ2-3): DTGVSQNPRHKITKRGQNVTFRCDPISEHNRLYWYRQTLGQGPEFLTYFQNEAQLEKSRLLSDRFSAERPKGSFSTLEIQRTEQGDSAMYLCASSYSGTSGGAQRDTQYFGPGTRLTVL.